Listed here is a single T cell receptor (beta chain). Its antigen is undetermined. Unique molecular identifiers were built into the TCRbeta library. TCRdb fed the PCR reads into MiXCR, producing one record per CDR3 protein. The table includes about 78,000 distinct CDR3 sequences, less than 15% detected once. The CDR3 has 13 amino acids. V was trimmed by 3 bases and J by 4 bases, leaving 11 bases between them. In germline, CDR1 is SQVTM, CDR2 ANQGSEA. This sample was taken from a study of T-cell reconstitution after alpha-beta-depleted transplantation in children. Study-wide findings and caveats: Surviving recipient T cells and intrathymic progenitors accounted for some patients' high TCRbeta diversity at day 60.

The source was PBMCs, mostly from graft donor cells, collected 180 days after TCRalphabeta/CD19-depleted stem cell transplant. The chain joins TRBV29-1 to TRBJ2-3; weak D call: TRBD2 (6 bases). This receptor was identified in a male patient aged 2 to 10 who had a stem cell transplant for acute lymphoblastic leukemia, so the T cells may come from the graft donor. The CDR3 is CSVDRERADTQYF. The DNA for the CDR3 is TGCAGCGTTGACCGGGAGAGGGCAGATACGCAGTATTTT.